This entry describes one TCR beta chain. The data belong to a study of blood T cell repertoires in COVID-19. On the study more broadly: Researchers got acute and convalescent COVID-19 samples from the United States, Italy and Spain. T cells, B-cell-depleted T cells, or PBMCs provided the cDNA or gDNA that served as material.

CDR3 length: 15 residues. Trimming shortened V by 8 bases and J by 7 bases, and 26 bases separated the two germline ends. Germline values: CDR1 GTSNPN, CDR2 SVGIG (reference sequence). Original methodology: Nucleated cell number was recorded as an estimate derived from reference gene primer amplification. Clones were sequenced by immunoSEQ multiplex PCR, and TCRdb holds only the in-frame ones, with some missing. The D gene and trimming were derived from the DNA, and the V and J assignments and clone size from that table. The repertoire consists of roughly 71,000 clones, with 80% to 90% occurring once and the leading ten covering 2%.

Sequences were obtained from peripheral blood. The sequence came from a man younger than 45 with acute or convalescent COVID-19. The chain couples TRBV30 to TRBJ2-5, with D maybe TRBD1 (8 bases). The CDR3 DNA sequence: TGTGCCACTAGACAAACACAGGGGGGGGCCGGGACCCAGTACTTC. It translates to CATRQTQGGAGTQYF.